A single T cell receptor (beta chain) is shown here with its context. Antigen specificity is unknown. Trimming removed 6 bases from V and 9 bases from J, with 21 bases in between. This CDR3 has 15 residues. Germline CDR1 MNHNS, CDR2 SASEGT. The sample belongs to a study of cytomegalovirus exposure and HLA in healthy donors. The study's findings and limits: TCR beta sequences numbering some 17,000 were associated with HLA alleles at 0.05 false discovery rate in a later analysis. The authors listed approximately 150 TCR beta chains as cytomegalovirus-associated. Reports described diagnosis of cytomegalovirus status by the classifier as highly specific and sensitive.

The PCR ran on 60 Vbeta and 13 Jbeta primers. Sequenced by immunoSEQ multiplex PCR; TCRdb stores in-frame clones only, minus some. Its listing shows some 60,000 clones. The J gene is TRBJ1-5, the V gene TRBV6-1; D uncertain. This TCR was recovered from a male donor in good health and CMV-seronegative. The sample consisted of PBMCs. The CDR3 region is CASRVYTEPRWPQHF. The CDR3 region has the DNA TGTGCCAGCAGGGTATACACAGAGCCAAGGTGGCCCCAGCATTTT.